The 18 T cell receptor beta chains below come from one sample, sequenced in a study of blood T cell repertoires in COVID-19. Using immunoSEQ multiplex PCR, the repertoire was profiled, and TCRdb retains in-frame clones only, with some absent. The repertoire holds around 450,000 clones, with roughly 85% as singletons. The source material was PBMCs or T cells enriched from blood (not recorded which). The receptor source for this set is a woman aged 18-29 years with acute COVID-19.

The chain is built from TRBV7-2 and TRBJ2-7, with 9 bases that match TRBD1. V lost 5 bases, J lost 9 bases, and 11 bases stayed unmatched. Germline values: CDR1 SGHTA, CDR2 FQGNSA. The CDR3 has 14 amino acids. CDR3 sequence (DNA): TGTGCCAGCAGCGCGGACAGGGGAGCTTTTGGGCAGTACTTC. This gives the protein CASSADRGAFGQYF. Full variable domain (rest looked up from reference TRBV7-2 and TRBJ2-7): GAGVSQSPSNKVTEKGKDVELRCDPISGHTALYWYRQSLGQGLEFLIYFQGNSAPDKSGLPSDRFSAERTGGSVSTLTIQRTQQEDSAVYLCASSADRGAFGQYFGPGTRLTVT.

The chain recombines TRBV7-2 with TRBJ1-2, with 7 bases that match TRBD1. The J segment lost 0 bases and the V segment lost 5 bases, leaving 15 bases of the junction unmatched. Germline CDR1 is SGHTA and CDR2 is FQGNSA. The CDR3 consists of 18 residues. The CDR3 DNA is TGTGCCAGCAGCCCTCGGGGAAAACAGGGGACACCTAACTATGGCTACACCTTC. Its translation: CASSPRGKQGTPNYGYTF.

The chain has TRBV7-9 and TRBJ2-5; the match to TRBD1 covers 7 bases. V lost 4 bases and J lost 1; bases outside the gene matches: 3. Per the germline V gene, CDR1 is SEHNR and CDR2 is FQNEAQ (reference sequence). The CDR3 extends over 14 amino acids. CDR3 nucleotides: TGTGCCAGCAGCTGGGACAGCTCCCAAGAGACCCAGTACTTC. Protein sequence: CASSWDSSQETQYF.

The chain joins TRBV5-1 to TRBJ1-4, with D possibly being TRBD1 (6 bases). V lost 2 bases and J 3 bases, leaving 8 bases between the germline ends. Germline V gene data show CDR1 as SGHRS and CDR2 as YFSETQ. The CDR3 runs 14 residues. This CDR3 is CASSLQGANEKLFF. CDR3 DNA sequence: TGCGCCAGCAGCTTACAGGGAGCTAATGAAAAACTGTTTTTT. The full variable domain, with the rest looked up from reference TRBV5-1 and TRBJ1-4, is KAGVTQTPRYLIKTRGQQVTLSCSPISGHRSVSWYQQTPGQGLQFLFEYFSETQRNKGNFPGRFSGRQFSNSRSEMNVSTLELGDSALYLCASSLQGANEKLFFGSGTQLSVL.

V usage is TRBV19 and J usage is TRBJ2-7; D might be TRBD1 (6 bases). The germline V gene has CDR1 LNHDA and CDR2 SQIVND (reference sequence). This CDR3 is 14 amino acids long. V was clipped by 5 bases and J by 3 bases, with 14 bases between them. This CDR3 reads CASSPRQAYYEQYF. The CDR3 DNA sequence: TGTGCCAGTAGTCCAAGACAGGCCTACTACGAGCAGTACTTC. The whole variable domain, filled in from reference TRBV19 and TRBJ2-7, reads DGGITQSPKYLFRKEGQNVTLSCEQNLNHDAMYWYRQDPGQGLRLIYYSQIVNDFQKGDIAEGYSVSREKKESFPLTVTSAQKNPTAFYLCASSPRQAYYEQYFGPGTRLTVT.

With regard to this clone: The junction departs from germline at one end; a sequencing error may be responsible. The V and J genes are TRBV3-1 (or the pseudogene TRBV3-2) and TRBJ1-4; tentatively, D is TRBD1 (5 bases). This CDR3 region has 14 residues. In germline, CDR1 is LGHDT, CDR2 YNNKEL (reference sequence). DNA for the CDR3: TGTGCCAGCAGCAAAGAAGTAGCAGGGTATAAACTGTTTTTT. This sequence encodes CASSKEVAGYKLFF.

This clone came up once. The J gene is TRBJ1-5, the V gene TRBV12-5, with a weak D call TRBD1 (5 bases). This CDR3 is built from 16 residues. Germline values: CDR1 LGHNT, CDR2 FRNRAP. The V end lost 2 bases, the J end lost 4 bases, and 15 bases lay between the germline ends. The CDR3 nucleotides are TGTGCTAGTGGTTTGTTTGTCGTGTCAGGGAATCAGCCCCAGCATTTT. Its translation is CASGLFVVSGNQPQHF.

This chain joins TRBV13 and TRBJ1-1, with 8 bases fitting TRBD1. Trimming cost V 5 bases and J 0 bases; bases outside gene matches: 11. The germline V gene encodes CDR1 PRHDT and CDR2 FYEKMQ (reference sequence). CDR3 length equals 17 residues. For the CDR3, the DNA is TGTGCCAGCAGCGAACACATTCAGGGGGCTATGAACACTGAAGCTTTCTTT. Its translation: CASSEHIQGAMNTEAFF.

The chain is built from TRBV28 and TRBJ1-2, with D uncertain. The CDR3 contains 11 residues. V was trimmed by 6 bases and J by 8 bases, leaving 10 bases between them. Germline V gene sequence: CDR1 MDHEN, CDR2 SYDVKM. In DNA form, the CDR3 reads TGTGCCAGCAGCGACGGGAGGGGCTACACCTTC. Amino acids: CASSDGRGYTF.

The chain employs TRBV10-1 and TRBJ2-7; 9 bases agree with TRBD2. The CDR3 contains 13 residues. Germline CDR1 and CDR2: WNHNN and SYGVQD (reference sequence). CDR3 region: CATAVAGAYEQYF. The CDR3 nucleotides read TGCGCAACCGCGGTAGCGGGAGCCTACGAGCAGTACTTC.

The V gene is TRBV5-1, the J gene TRBJ1-6; the match to TRBD1 covers 9 bases. This CDR3 has 13 residues. Germline values: CDR1 SGHRS, CDR2 YFSETQ. J gave up 8 bases and V 3 bases, and 0 bases lay outside the gene matches. In DNA, the CDR3 is TGCGCCAGCAGCTGGACAGGGGATTCACCCCTCCACTTT. Translating gives CASSWTGDSPLHF.

The DNA for the CDR3 is TGTGCCAGCAGCCCCTACCCGGGACAGGGGGGGACTGAAGCTTTCTTT. Its translation is CASSPYPGQGGTEAFF. The chain has TRBV9 and TRBJ1-1; 11 nucleotides align to TRBD1. This CDR3 is 16 amino acids long. The germline V gene encodes CDR1 SGDLS and CDR2 YYNGEE. After removal of 4 bases from V and 5 bases from J, the junction contained 10 bases not matched to a gene.

The V gene is TRBV4-1, the J gene TRBJ2-7, with D uncertain. The CDR3 has 13 amino acids. V lost 3 bases and J 2 bases, leaving 8 bases between the germline ends. CDR1 is MGHRA, CDR2 YSYEKL, per germline. The CDR3 reads CASSQRLTYEQYF. CDR3 nucleotide sequence: TGCGCCAGCAGCCAGCGGCTGACCTACGAGCAGTACTTC.

V is TRBV5-4 and J is TRBJ2-7, with a tentative D call TRBD1 (6 bases). The germline V gene encodes CDR1 SGHNT and CDR2 YYREEE (reference sequence). The CDR3 length is 16 residues. V was clipped by 0 bases and J by 4 bases, with 17 bases between them. The CDR3 reads CASSLGAPGQVYEQYF. The CDR3 bases are TGTGCCAGCAGCTTGGGCGCACCGGGACAAGTTTACGAGCAGTACTTC.

V and J are TRBV13 and TRBJ2-3; 11 bases are a match to TRBD2. The ends lost 5 bases at V and 4 bases at J; junction bases unmatched: 8. CDR1 is PRHDT, CDR2 FYEKMQ, per germline (reference sequence). This CDR3 region has 16 residues. The CDR3 sequence is CASSPRLAGLSDTQYF. For the CDR3, the DNA is TGTGCCAGCAGCCCGCGACTAGCGGGGTTGTCAGATACGCAGTATTTT.

The rearrangement uses TRBV23-1 and TRBJ2-1, with TRBD2 matching 12 bases. TRBV23-1 is an ORF, and what it does is uncertain. The CDR3 length is 17 residues. V was pared by 8 bases and J by 5 bases, with 13 bases of the junction left unmatched. CDR3 sequence (DNA): TGCGCCAGCGGACCGACTAGCGGGAGTTTGACAGACAATGAGCAGTTCTTC. It translates to CASGPTSGSLTDNEQFF.

The chain combines TRBV19 with TRBJ1-2; D unresolved. Per the germline V gene, CDR1 is LNHDA and CDR2 is SQIVND (reference sequence). V dropped 2 bases and J dropped 1 base, with 8 bases sitting between them. There are 14 residues in the CDR3. The CDR3: CASSISRSNYGYTF. In nucleotides, the CDR3 is TGTGCCAGTAGTATAAGTCGTAGTAACTATGGCTACACCTTC.

The chain recombines TRBV5-8 with TRBJ1-1; 10 bases agree with TRBD1. Per germline, CDR1 SGHTS and CDR2 YDEGEE. Trimming took 0 bases from V and 0 from J; bases not matched to a gene: 2. This CDR3 has 16 residues. The CDR3 is CASSLGQGAMNTEAFF. In DNA form, the CDR3 reads TGTGCCAGCAGCTTGGGACAGGGGGCGATGAACACTGAAGCTTTCTTT.